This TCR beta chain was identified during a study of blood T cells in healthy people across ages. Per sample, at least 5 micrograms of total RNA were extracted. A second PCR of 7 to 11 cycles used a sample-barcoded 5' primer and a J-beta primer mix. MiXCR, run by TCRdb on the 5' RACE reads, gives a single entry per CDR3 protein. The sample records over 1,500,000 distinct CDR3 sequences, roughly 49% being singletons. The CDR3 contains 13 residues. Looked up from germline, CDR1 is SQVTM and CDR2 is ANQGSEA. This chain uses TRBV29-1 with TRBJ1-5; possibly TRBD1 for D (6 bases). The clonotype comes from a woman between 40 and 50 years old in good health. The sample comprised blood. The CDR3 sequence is CIIKGQSNQPQHF. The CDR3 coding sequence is TGCATCATTAAAGGACAGAGCAATCAGCCCCAGCATTTT.